A single sample is the source of the 17 T cell receptor beta chains below, sequenced in a study of blood T cell repertoires in COVID-19. The repertoire was sequenced with immunoSEQ multiplex PCR; TCRdb's copy has only in-frame clones and lacks some. The table records fewer than 85,000 clones, 80% to 90% of them present only once. Sequencing input: peripheral blood. Source of these receptors: a woman of 80 years or more with active or convalescent COVID-19.

In DNA form, the CDR3 reads TGTGCCACCAGTGATTTGGCGGGAGAGGCGACAGATACGCAGTATTTT. This translates into CATSDLAGEATDTQYF. The chain carries TRBV24-1 and TRBJ2-3; 7 bases line up with TRBD2. The CDR3 is 16 residues long. Germline CDR1 is KGHDR and CDR2 is SFDVKD. With 0 bases clipped from V and 3 bases from J, the junction kept 5 bases outside the gene matches.

This clone was counted a few times. The V gene is TRBV29-1, the J gene TRBJ2-7; TRBD1 aligns across 8 bases. CDR3 length equals 12 residues. Germline V gives CDR1 SQVTM, CDR2 ANQGSEA. Trimming removed 6 bases from V and 7 bases from J; junction bases left unmatched: 8. CDR3 region: CSVIRQGREQYF. The CDR3 region has the DNA TGCAGCGTGATCCGACAGGGGCGAGAGCAGTACTTC.

The J gene is TRBJ1-1, the V gene TRBV18; possible D gene TRBD1, 6 bases. The CDR3 loop spans 16 amino acids. The germline gives CDR1 KGHSH, CDR2 LQKENI. The V end was cut by 2 bases, the J end by 0 bases, with 13 bases between. DNA for the CDR3: TGTGCCAGCTCACCAGGACAGCAAAGGGTGAACACTGAAGCTTTCTTT. This sequence encodes CASSPGQQRVNTEAFF.

The chain recombines TRBV28 with TRBJ1-2; 7 positions match TRBD1. The J segment lost 4 bases and the V segment lost 8 bases, leaving 7 bases of the junction unmatched. CDR1 is MDHEN, CDR2 SYDVKM, per germline. The CDR3 has 13 amino acids. CDR3 bases: TGTGCCAGCGGGACCGGGACAGCCTATGGCTACACCTTC. Translating gives CASGTGTAYGYTF.

The rearrangement joins TRBV7-9 to TRBJ2-2; the match to TRBD2 covers 12 bases. CDR1 is SEHNR, CDR2 FQNEAQ, per germline (reference sequence). Losses at the gene ends were 4 bases for V and 7 bases for J; bases not matched to a gene: 7. CDR3 length: 16 residues. CDR3 region: CASSSLAGGPGGELFF. The CDR3 coding sequence is TGTGCCAGCAGCTCCCTAGCGGGGGGGCCTGGCGGGGAGCTGTTTTTT.

The rearrangement uses TRBV11-2 and TRBJ2-2; the D gene is possibly TRBD1 (6 bases). The CDR3 is made up of 15 amino acids. From germline, CDR1 is SGHAT and CDR2 FQNNGV. V lost 3 bases and J lost 0, with 8 bases in between. The DNA for the CDR3 is TGTGCCAGCAGCTTTAGGGGGACGAACACCGGGGAGCTGTTTTTT. Amino acids: CASSFRGTNTGELFF.

The sample holds one count of this clone. The rearrangement links TRBV6-4 to TRBJ2-1; the match to TRBD2 covers 12 bases. This CDR3 region has 15 residues. J lost 8 bases, V lost 0 bases, and 2 bases had no gene match. In germline, CDR1 is MRHNA, CDR2 SNTAGT. The CDR3: CASSDSASGGDEQFF. The CDR3 region has the DNA TGTGCCAGCAGTGACTCCGCTAGCGGGGGGGATGAGCAGTTCTTC.

The chain combines TRBV2 with TRBJ1-2, with no clear D. Germline CDR1 SNHLY, CDR2 FYNNEI. The V end was cut by 2 bases, the J end by 4 bases, with 8 bases between. The CDR3 is 13 amino acids. CDR3 nucleotides: TGTGCCAGCAGTGAACAAGAGAGCTATGGCTACACCTTC. Residues: CASSEQESYGYTF.

The table lists this clone with a few counts. The rearrangement links TRBV19 to TRBJ1-1; possibly TRBD1 for D (5 bases). Germline V gives CDR1 LNHDA, CDR2 SQIVND (reference sequence). Trimming left V 5 bases short and J 4 bases short, with 17 bases between. The CDR3 has 15 residues. CDR3: CASSPPNRGSTEAFF. The CDR3, as DNA: TGTGCCAGTAGTCCCCCCAACCGGGGGTCCACTGAAGCTTTCTTT.

Details on this clone: At one boundary the junction diverges from the germline segment, which might be a read error. In the same sample, other DNA sequences code for this CDR3. The chain has TRBV7-3 and TRBJ2-2, with a possible D match to TRBD1 (8 bases). This CDR3 has 15 residues. The germline gives CDR1 SGHTA, CDR2 FQGTGA. Here the CDR3 DNA reads TGTGCCAGCAGCGTAACAGGGGGGGGGACCGGGGAGCTGTTTTTT. Its protein is CASSVTGGGTGELFF. Drawing the rest from reference TRBV7-3 and TRBJ2-2, the complete variable domain is GAGVSQTPSNKVTEKGKYVELRCDPISGHTALYWYRQSLGQGPEFLIYFQGTGAADDSGLPNDRFFAVRPEGSVSTLKIQRTERGDSAVYLCASSVTGGGTGELFFGEGSRLTVL.

This clone was counted once. The gene calls are TRBV7-8 and TRBJ2-3, with no clear D. The germline V gene has CDR1 SGHVS and CDR2 FQNEAQ. The V end was cut by 3 bases, the J end by 2 bases, with 3 bases between. The CDR3 has 12 amino acids. DNA of the CDR3: TGTGCCAGCAGCTTCTACACAGATACGCAGTATTTT. It specifies CASSFYTDTQYF.

This chain joins TRBV4-3 and TRBJ2-7; 7 nucleotides match TRBD2. The CDR3 is 15 residues long. The V segment lost 1 base and the J segment 4 bases; nucleotides outside the gene matches: 7. Germline V gene sequence: CDR1 LGHNA, CDR2 YSLEER. This CDR3 reads CASSQAAGVFYEQYF. In DNA form, the CDR3 reads TGCGCCAGCAGCCAAGCCGCGGGAGTGTTTTACGAGCAGTACTTC.

J is TRBJ1-2 and V is TRBV7-9, with TRBD1 as a possible D gene (6 bases). V lost 7 bases to trimming and J lost 1 base, with 28 bases between them. CDR3 length: 19 amino acids. Germline values: CDR1 SEHNR, CDR2 FQNEAQ (reference sequence). CDR3 DNA: TGTGCCAGCATCCCGGTGGGGGCCCAAATCCACCCGTATAACTATGGCTACACCTTC. Its translation is CASIPVGAQIHPYNYGYTF.

This clone was counted ten times or more. The V gene is TRBV5-1, the J gene TRBJ1-2; D is possibly TRBD1 (5 bases). CDR1 SGHRS and CDR2 YFSETQ come from the germline V gene. CDR3 size: 14 residues. The germline V and J ends were trimmed by 1 base and 3 bases, with 10 bases remaining between them. The CDR3 nucleotides read TGCGCCAGCAGCTTGCAGGGACTCTACTATGGCTACACCTTC. Protein: CASSLQGLYYGYTF.

This chain uses TRBV28 with TRBJ2-1, with D perhaps matching TRBD1 (6 bases). V was pared by 6 bases and J by 12 bases, with 15 bases between. The length of the CDR3 is 12 residues. Germline V gives CDR1 MDHEN, CDR2 SYDVKM. The CDR3 DNA sequence: TGTGCCAGCAGCCTATCCGACAGGTGGCAGTTCTTC. It specifies CASSLSDRWQFF.

This chain links TRBV4-2 with TRBJ1-2; tentative D call: TRBD1 (5 bases). V was trimmed by 0 bases and J by 8 bases, leaving 19 bases between them. CDR3 length: 16 residues. CDR1 is LGHNA and CDR2 is YNFKEQ in the germline V gene. CDR3 residues: CASSQELFQGIGGYTF. CDR3 in DNA: TGTGCCAGCAGCCAAGAATTATTCCAGGGCATTGGGGGCTACACCTTC.

This sequence joins TRBV28 and TRBJ1-1, with D unclear. The germline V gene encodes CDR1 MDHEN and CDR2 SYDVKM. The CDR3 is 15 residues long. Trimming cost V 2 bases and J 0 bases, with 10 bases left between them. CDR3 sequence: CASSLMRGMNTEAFF. In DNA form, the CDR3 reads TGTGCCAGCAGTTTAATGAGAGGAATGAACACTGAAGCTTTCTTT.